This TCR beta chain was recorded in a study of blood T cell repertoires in COVID-19. On the study more broadly: Collection of acute and convalescent COVID-19 samples took place in the United States, Italy and Spain. T cells, B-cell-depleted T cells, or PBMCs provided the cDNA or gDNA that served as material.

Original handling: Amplified reference gene primers provided the basis for estimating nucleated cell counts. TCRdb's copy holds only in-frame clones and misses some; the assay was immunoSEQ multiplex PCR. The DNA was the basis for D and trimming; V, J and clone size are from that table. The sample lists about 75,000 clones; more than 65% were seen once. The receptor was isolated from a woman over 75 with active or convalescent COVID-19. Sequencing was carried out using peripheral blood.

CDR3 coding DNA: TGTGCCAGCAGCTTAGGGGAGGGAAGAAAAGCTTTCTTT. This sequence encodes CASSLGEGRKAFF. The genes are TRBV11-3 and TRBJ1-1; no definite D call. The CDR3 consists of 13 residues. Germline CDR1 and CDR2: SGHNT and YENEEA. V lost 1 base to trimming and J lost 9 bases, with 12 bases between them. Using reference TRBV11-3 and TRBJ1-1 for the parts outside the CDR3, the full variable domain is EAGVVQSPRYKIIEKKQPVAFWCNPISGHNTLYWYLQNLGQGPELLIRYENEEAVDDSQLPKDRFSAERLKGVDSTLKIQPAELGDSAVYLCASSLGEGRKAFFGQGTRLTVV.